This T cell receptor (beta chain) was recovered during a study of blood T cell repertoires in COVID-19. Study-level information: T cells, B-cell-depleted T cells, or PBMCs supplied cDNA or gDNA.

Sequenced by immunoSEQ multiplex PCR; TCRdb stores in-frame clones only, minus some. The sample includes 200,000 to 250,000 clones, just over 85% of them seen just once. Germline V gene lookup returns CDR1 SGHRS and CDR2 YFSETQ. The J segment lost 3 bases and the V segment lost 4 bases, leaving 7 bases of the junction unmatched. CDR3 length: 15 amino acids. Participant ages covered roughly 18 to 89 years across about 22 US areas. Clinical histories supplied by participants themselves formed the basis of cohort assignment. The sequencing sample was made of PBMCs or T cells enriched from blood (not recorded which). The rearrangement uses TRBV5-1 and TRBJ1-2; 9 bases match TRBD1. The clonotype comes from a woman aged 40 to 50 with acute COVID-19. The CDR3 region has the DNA TGCGCCAGCAGCACAGGACAGGGGAGTGACTATGGCTACACCTTC. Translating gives CASSTGQGSDYGYTF.